One T cell receptor (beta chain) is described in this entry. Regarding treatment: randomized to nivolumab then ipilimumab (arm A) or the reverse (arm B). No patient had prior DNA-damaging chemotherapy. PBMC sorting kept live CD3+CD8+ cells without CD19 or CD56. Sequencing was performed with immunoSEQ multiplex PCR; in TCRdb, only in-frame clones are kept and a portion is missing. The sample consists of about 10,000 clones, roughly 73% of them appearing once. This specimen belongs to a study of sequential checkpoint blockade in melanoma. The CDR3 consists of 15 residues. Germline V lookup: CDR1 MDHEN, CDR2 SYDVKM.

The sequencing used CD8+ T cells sorted from blood (inferred from file names), collected from a patient given nivolumab and ipilimumab in sequence. The sequence was collected from a human donor with melanoma. This chain connects TRBV28 to TRBJ2-5; 7 nucleotides line up with TRBD1. The DNA end is more similar to TRBJ2-7, so the J call may be wrong. DNA of the CDR3: TGTGCCAGCAGTCCCACCCGACAGGGATGGCTCGAGCAGTACTTC. Protein: CASSPTRQGWLEQYF.